Each of the 5 T cell receptor beta chains below was sequenced from the same sample in a study of radiotherapy plus CTLA-4 blockade in lung cancer. Profiled with immunoSEQ multiplex PCR; TCRdb holds only in-frame clones, not every one. The sample lists 30,000 to 40,000 clones; 70% to 80% were seen once. This sample comprised peripheral blood, obtained from a patient treated with radiotherapy plus ipilimumab. The receptors come from a human donor with non-small cell lung cancer that progressed on radiotherapy plus ipilimumab.

The genes are TRBV30 and TRBJ2-7, with 8 bases that match TRBD1. The CDR3 covers 15 residues. Looked up from germline, CDR1 is GTSNPN and CDR2 is SVGIG (reference sequence). J was trimmed by 1 base and V by 3 bases; bases with no gene match: 8. CDR3 residues: CAWRPRDRSSYEQYF. In DNA, the CDR3 is TGTGCCTGGAGGCCCCGGGACAGGTCTTCCTACGAGCAGTACTTC.

This clone was recorded once. The chain uses TRBV27 and TRBJ2-6; possible D gene TRBD2, 5 bases. Germline V gene sequence: CDR1 MNHEY, CDR2 SMNVEV (reference sequence). V dropped 9 bases and J dropped 2 bases, with 17 bases sitting between them. The CDR3 consists of 16 residues. The CDR3 region is CASGESLGAGANVLTF. The DNA for the CDR3 is TGTGCCAGTGGGGAGTCTCTGGGCGCTGGGGCCAACGTCCTGACTTTC.

In this sample, this clone turned up a few times. The rearrangement links TRBV4-3 to TRBJ2-2; D is tentatively TRBD1 or TRBD2 (5 bases each). The germline V gene encodes CDR1 LGHNA and CDR2 YSLEER. Trimming stripped 3 bases from V and 6 bases from J, with 11 bases between. This CDR3 comprises 14 residues. CDR3 residues: CASSQVQGAGELFF. The CDR3 bases are TGCGCCAGCAGCCAGGTGCAGGGAGCCGGGGAGCTGTTTTTT.

This chain connects TRBV7-3 to TRBJ2-1, with D possibly being TRBD1 or TRBD2 (6 bases each). V gave up 4 bases and J gave up 3 bases, with 16 bases separating them. CDR1 SGHTA and CDR2 FQGTGA come from the germline V gene. This CDR3 comprises 16 residues. This CDR3 reads CASSSRPGDNYNEQFF. CDR3 nucleotide sequence: TGTGCCAGCAGCTCCCGCCCGGGGGACAACTACAATGAGCAGTTCTTC.

The rearrangement joins TRBV4-2 to TRBJ1-2, with D perhaps TRBD1 (5 bases). The CDR3 covers 14 residues. Germline V gene sequence: CDR1 LGHNA, CDR2 YNFKEQ. V was pared by 0 bases and J by 13 bases, with 18 bases between. The CDR3 DNA sequence: TGTGCCAGCAGCCAAGATCGAGAAGGGGTGGGGTTCACCTTC. This translates into CASSQDREGVGFTF.